The rows below give T cell receptor beta chains drawn from one sample of a study of PD-1 blockade in classical Hodgkin lymphoma. Clones were sequenced by immunoSEQ multiplex PCR, and TCRdb holds only the in-frame ones, with some missing. The sample shows almost 85,000 clones, 75% to 90% of them seen only once. The input for sequencing was peripheral blood mononuclear cells (PBMCs), taken at baseline. The source of these receptors is a human donor with classical Hodgkin lymphoma. Both conserved end residues are part of each CDR3. D genes are given only for firm matches. The size entry is marked missing in some rows and otherwise reads once, few, many or a size class.

>14|TRBD2|TRBV5-5|NA|TRBJ2-3
TGTGCCAGCAGCGGACTAGCGAGCACAGATACGCAGTATTTT
CASSGLASTDTQYF
>17|NA|TRBV7-9|NA|TRBJ1-3
TGTGCCAGCAGCTTAGAGCAGATAGGACAAAGTGGAAACACCATATATTTT
CASSLEQIGQSGNTIYF
>14|NA|TRBV7-2|NA|TRBJ2-6
TGTGCCAGCAGCTGGGGGACTGGGGCCAACGTCCTGACTTTC
CASSWGTGANVLTF
>12|NA|TRBV27|NA|TRBJ2-7
TGTGCCAGCAGTACAGGAAGCTACGAGCAGTACTTC
CASSTGSYEQYF
>15|NA|TRBV19|NA|TRBJ2-1
TGTGCCAGTAGGGGGGATGGGGTTTCCTACAATGAGCAGTTCTTC
CASRGDGVSYNEQFF
>14|TRBD1|TRBV5-1|NA|TRBJ1-2
TGCGCCAGCAGCTTTGGACAGGTGGAAAATGGCTACACCTTC
CASSFGQVENGYTF
>15|TRBD1|TRBV18|NA|TRBJ2-7
TGTGCCAGCTCACCACAAAAGACAGGGACCTACGAGCAGTACTTC
CASSPQKTGTYEQYF
>18|TRBD1|TRBV4-1|NA|TRBJ2-5
TGCGCCAGCAGCCAAGCTAAACCCGGGACAGGGGGGTTAGAGACCCAGTACTTC
CASSQAKPGTGGLETQYF
>16|NA|TRBV7-9|NA|TRBJ2-1
TGTGCCAGCAGCTTATCTGGCGGTAGCTCCTACAATGAGCAGTTCTTC
CASSLSGGSSYNEQFF
>14|NA|TRBV27|NA|TRBJ1-4
TGTGCCAGCAGGGGGATGTCCAGGGATGAAAAACTGTTTTTT
CASRGMSRDEKLFF
>15|TRBD2|TRBV10-1|NA|TRBJ2-2
TGCGCCAGCAAGCCGGGAGGGAGGGACACCGGGGAGCTGTTTTTT
CASKPGGRDTGELFF
>17|TRBD2|TRBV5-1|NA|TRBJ2-2
TGCGCCAGCAGCTTGACCACGGTAGCGGGAGGAACCGGGGAGCTGTTTTTT
CASSLTTVAGGTGELFF
>14|NA|TRBV19|NA|TRBJ1-2
TGTGCCAGTAGTATAGAGCAGGCTGCCTATGGCTACACCTTC
CASSIEQAAYGYTF
>16|TRBD2|TRBV27|once|TRBJ2-2
TGTGCCAGCAGTTTATACCCGGGAGGGCGGGACGGGGAGCTGTTTTTT
CASSLYPGGRDGELFF
>14|NA|TRBV5-4|NA|TRBJ1-1
TGTGCCAGCAGCCCGGGACACGCGAACACTGAAGCTTTCTTT
CASSPGHANTEAFF
>14|NA|TRBV7-2|few|TRBJ2-1
TGTGCCAGCGGCCGGGCCTTAGGTTTCGATGAGCAGTTCTTC
CASGRALGFDEQFF
>16|TRBD2|TRBV7-2|NA|TRBJ2-3
TGTGCCAGCAGCTTAGGCGGGGGAAGGGGCACAGATACGCAGTATTTT
CASSLGGGRGTDTQYF
>14|NA|TRBV15|NA|TRBJ1-4
TGTGCCACCAGCCGGGACATAGTGAATGAAAAACTGTTTTTT
CATSRDIVNEKLFF
>16|TRBD2|TRBV4-1|few|TRBJ2-1
TGCGCCAGCAGCCAAGGTTCCGGGAGGTCTAACGATGAGCAGTTCTTC
CASSQGSGRSNDEQFF
>16|NA|TRBV15|NA|TRBJ2-5
TGTGCCACCAGCAGAGACCCGGGGGCCCTTCAAGAGACCCAGTACTTC
CATSRDPGALQETQYF
>14|NA|TRBV27|NA|TRBJ2-7
TGTGCCAGCAGTTGGGGGAGCACCTCCTACGAGCAGTACTTC
CASSWGSTSYEQYF
>17|TRBD2|TRBV18|NA|TRBJ2-2
TGTGCCAGCTCACTACGACGGACTAGCGGGAACACCGGGGAGCTGTTTTTT
CASSLRRTSGNTGELFF
>14|NA|TRBV7-9|NA|TRBJ1-2
TGTGCCAGCAGCTTAGATTACAGCAGCAATGGCTACACCTTC
CASSLDYSSNGYTF
>15|TRBD2|TRBV6-5|NA|TRBJ2-7
TGTGCCAGCAGTTACTCAGTAGCGGGAGTCTACGAGCAGTACTTC
CASSYSVAGVYEQYF